This T cell receptor (beta chain) emerged from a study of beta chain features in type 1 diabetes. Broader study findings: The naive, central memory and Treg TCRB repertoires showed an apparent similarity that was greater among patients than among healthy donors. The study found moderately but significantly shorter TCRB CDR3s in all four CD4+ subsets of Type 1 diabetes patients. Fewer insertions but more deletions were seen at VDJ junctions in type 1 diabetes patients.

This clone was detected only a few times. Its antigen is as yet unknown. The CDR3 runs 13 residues. Per the germline V gene, CDR1 is WSHSY and CDR2 is SAAADI. V was shortened by 0 bases and J by 8 bases, with 8 bases between the two germline ends. Isolated RNA was reverse transcribed in full, so expressed TCRB transcripts were sequenced. Roughly 3.6 million reads per sample were averaged for naive, central memory and regulatory samples. Only in-frame clones appear in the TCRdb table, and some are missing; sequencing was by immunoSEQ multiplex PCR. The table lists roughly 700,000 clones, around 15% of them singletons.

The sample consisted of naive CD4+ T cells from blood. The TCR was taken from a man between 18 and 29 years old with type 1 diabetes. The chain is built from TRBV10-2 and TRBJ1-3; D uncertain. The CDR3 spells CASSESLGYTIYF. In DNA, the CDR3 is TGCGCCAGCAGTGAGTCACTGGGTTACACCATATATTTT.